These 19 T cell receptor beta chains share one sample of origin, sequenced in a study of tumor-infiltrating lymphocytes in primary liver carcinoma. A primer matching the constant region was used to make TCR beta cDNA from about 500 ng of total RNA. Nested multiplex PCR, run for three rounds with slightly modified ARM-PCR, yielded TCR beta libraries. With TRBV1-TRBV30 forward primers and a C-beta reverse primer, the first two PCR rounds were run for about 10 cycles each. One entry per CDR3 protein, called by TCRdb with MiXCR from the multiplex PCR reads. The repertoire holds about 180,000 distinct CDR3 sequences, with roughly three fifths as singletons. Unsorted whole blood yielded the blood RNA, and germline DNA was also extracted. Sequenced material: peripheral blood. Receptors originate from a man aged 35 to 55 with primary liver carcinoma and hepatitis B virus infection.

This chain links TRBV13 with TRBJ2-7; D gene uncertain. V lost 4 bases to trimming and J lost 2 bases, with 12 bases between them. The CDR3 extends over 14 amino acids. Germline loops: CDR1 PRHDT, CDR2 FYEKMQ (reference sequence). The CDR3 DNA sequence: TGTGCCAGCAGCTCCCCCTCCTCGACCTACGAGCAGTACTTC. Its protein product is CASSSPSSTYEQYF.

The rearrangement links TRBV6-6 to TRBJ2-3; possible D gene TRBD1, 6 bases. Germline CDR1 MNHNY, CDR2 SVGAGI (reference sequence). With 0 bases removed from V and 4 bases from J, the gap between germline ends came to 17 bases. This CDR3 region has 17 residues. CDR3 sequence (DNA): TGTGCCAGCAGTTACTCTAGGGGGAGTACCTACCCAGATACGCAGTATTTT. Its protein product is CASSYSRGSTYPDTQYF.

Notes on this clonotype: At one end the junction does not follow the germline gene, possibly because of a read error. The chain's CDR3 is CILPISGQGPLGLIF. The CDR3 nucleotides are TGCATCCTACCAATTTCGGGACAGGGGCCATTAGGACTGATTTTC. This chain joins TRBV29-1 and TRBJ2-6; the match to TRBD1 covers 10 bases. The CDR3 consists of 15 residues. In germline, CDR1 is SQVTM, CDR2 ANQGSEA.

This clonotype was counted only a few times. An end of the junction differs from the germline gene, which may be a read error. The chain uses TRBV6-5 and TRBJ1-5, with unresolved D. The CDR3 sequence is 15 residues long. The germline gives CDR1 MNHEY, CDR2 SVGAGI. CDR3 region: CASSLTRSGNHPQHF. The CDR3 region has the DNA TGTGCCAGCAGTTTAACCCGCTCGGGTAATCATCCCCAGCATTTT.

About this clonotype: A junction boundary mismatches the germline segment, possibly from a read error. The chain uses TRBV11-2 and TRBJ2-3; 7 nucleotides align to TRBD1. The CDR3 runs to 13 residues. Germline V gene lookup returns CDR1 SGHAT and CDR2 FQNNGV. This CDR3 is CASMSPGTDTRYF. As DNA, the CDR3 is TGTGCCAGCATGTCCCCTGGGACAGATACGCGGTATTTT.

In its sample, this clonotype was seen a few times. The V and J genes are TRBV6-5 and TRBJ2-5, with D unresolved. CDR1 and CDR2 from the germline V gene are MNHEY and SVGAGI. The CDR3 loop spans 15 amino acids. Trimming shortened V by 0 bases and J by 1 base, and 9 bases separated the two germline ends. This chain's CDR3 is CASSYSGWAQETQYF. CDR3 in DNA: TGTGCCAGCAGTTACTCGGGGTGGGCCCAAGAGACCCAGTACTTC.

About this clonotype: A junction end diverges from the germline sequence, so it may reflect a read error. V is TRBV12-3 or TRBV12-4 and J is TRBJ1-6; no firm D call. This CDR3 region has 12 residues. CDR3 DNA: TGTGCCAGCAGTCCAGTCGGGATACCCTTCCACTTT. It yields the protein CASSPVGIPFHF.

This clonotype has more than one count but fewer than ten. The chain has TRBV4-1 and TRBJ2-7; 8 bases are a match to TRBD1. Germline values: CDR1 MGHRA, CDR2 YSYEKL. The trim removed 0 bases at V and 4 bases at J, leaving 11 bases unmatched. CDR3 size: 17 residues. The CDR3 nucleotides read TGCGCCAGCAGCCAAGACAAATGGCAGGGGGCGTGGTACGAGCAGTACTTC. Its protein product is CASSQDKWQGAWYEQYF.

The V gene is TRBV10-3, the J gene TRBJ1-5; unclear D gene. This CDR3 contains 14 residues. The V end was cut by 3 bases, the J end by 1 base, with 7 bases between. Germline-derived CDR1 and CDR2 are ENHRY and SYGVKD. As DNA, the CDR3 is TGTGCCATCAGTGATGGGCCGAGCAATCAGCCCCAGCATTTT. This encodes CAISDGPSNQPQHF.

This clonotype was seen ten or more times. The chain joins TRBV29-1 to TRBJ2-5; D uncertain. The germline V and J ends were trimmed by 3 bases and 4 bases, with 9 bases remaining between them. The germline V gene has CDR1 SQVTM and CDR2 ANQGSEA. The CDR3 is 12 residues long. The CDR3, as DNA: TGCAGCGTTGAGCTGACTCGAGAGACCCAGTACTTC. Amino acid sequence: CSVELTRETQYF.

A word on this clonotype: A single base separates this from a much larger clone, so it may be a read error. The V call is TRBV4-1, the J call TRBJ2-5; 8 bases align to TRBD1. Looked up from germline, CDR1 is MGHRA and CDR2 is YSYEKL. The CDR3 extends over 14 amino acids. The CDR3 DNA is TGCGCCTGCAGCCGCCAGACAGGGGAAGAGACCCAGTACTTC. This encodes CACSRQTGEETQYF.

The V call is TRBV11-2, the J call TRBJ2-1; D call uncertain. The germline CDR1 and CDR2 sequences are SGHAT and FQNNGV. The CDR3 extends over 13 amino acids. V lost 5 bases, J lost 12 bases, and 17 bases lay in between. The chain's CDR3 is CASSPQGPQRQFF. CDR3 bases: TGTGCCAGCAGCCCGCAAGGTCCCCAGAGGCAGTTCTTC.

This clonotype has just a few counts. This rearrangement joins TRBV6-5 to TRBJ2-7; the match to TRBD2 covers 13 bases. The CDR3 extends over 15 amino acids. V trimming: 5 bases; J trimming: 2 bases; junction bases outside the gene matches: 3. CDR1 is MNHEY, CDR2 SVGAGI, per germline. CDR3 protein: CASSTGLAGAYEQYF. In nucleotides, the CDR3 is TGTGCCAGCAGTACCGGACTAGCGGGGGCCTACGAGCAGTACTTC.

The chain couples TRBV29-1 to TRBJ2-1; 8 nucleotides align to TRBD1. CDR3 length equals 13 residues. CDR1 is SQVTM and CDR2 is ANQGSEA in the germline V gene. V gave up 7 bases and J gave up 8 bases; unmatched junction bases: 10. The CDR3 sequence is CSGGQAAYYEQFF. CDR3 DNA sequence: TGCAGCGGGGGACAGGCCGCATACTATGAGCAGTTCTTC.

The V and J genes are TRBV10-2 and TRBJ2-3, with D possibly being TRBD1 (5 bases). Trimming removed 7 bases from V and 5 bases from J, with 10 bases in between. The CDR3 length is 12 residues. Germline-derived CDR1 and CDR2 are WSHSY and SAAADI. The CDR3 DNA follows: TGCGCCAGCAAGGACCAGGGAGATACGCAGTATTTT. Translating it yields CASKDQGDTQYF.

Turning to this clonotype: One end of the junction varies from germline; a read error may be responsible. V gene TRBV4-1 combines with J gene TRBJ2-2; 7 bases are a match to TRBD1. The CDR3 has 19 amino acids. Per germline, CDR1 MGHRA and CDR2 YSYEKL. CDR3 nucleotides: TGCGCCAGCAGTCAAGACTTTCTCCCGGGACAGCCGGACTGGGGGGAGCTGTTTTTT. Protein sequence: CASSQDFLPGQPDWGELFF.

Note on this clonotype: At one of its ends the junction is not consistent with the germline gene, which may arise from a read error. J is TRBJ2-5 and V is TRBV11-2; D gene uncertain. The CDR3 length is 13 residues. Looked up from germline, CDR1 is SGHAT and CDR2 is FQNNGV. CDR3 coding DNA: TGTGCCGGCAGCTTAAGTGTCCGAGAGACCCAGTACTTC. As protein: CAGSLSVRETQYF.

This clonotype was seen a few times. This sequence may be a read error, since a much larger clone differs from it by one base. This sequence joins TRBV11-2 and TRBJ2-5; unclear D gene. CDR1 and CDR2 (germline): SGHAT, FQNNGV. The length of the CDR3 is 13 residues. The V end was cut by 7 bases, the J end by 5 bases, with 14 bases between. The CDR3, as DNA: TGTGCCAGCAACCTAAGAAAGGTGGAGACCCAGTACTTC. This translates into CASNLRKVETQYF.

Regarding this clonotype: One end of the junction varies from germline; a read error may be responsible. V is TRBV5-1 and J is TRBJ2-3, with 11 bases lining up with TRBD2. The CDR3 extends over 16 amino acids. Germline loops: CDR1 SGHRS, CDR2 YFSETQ. The chain's CDR3 is CTSSSRTSGPGDTQYF. For the CDR3, the DNA is TGCACCAGCAGCTCACGGACTAGCGGGCCCGGAGATACGCAGTATTTT.